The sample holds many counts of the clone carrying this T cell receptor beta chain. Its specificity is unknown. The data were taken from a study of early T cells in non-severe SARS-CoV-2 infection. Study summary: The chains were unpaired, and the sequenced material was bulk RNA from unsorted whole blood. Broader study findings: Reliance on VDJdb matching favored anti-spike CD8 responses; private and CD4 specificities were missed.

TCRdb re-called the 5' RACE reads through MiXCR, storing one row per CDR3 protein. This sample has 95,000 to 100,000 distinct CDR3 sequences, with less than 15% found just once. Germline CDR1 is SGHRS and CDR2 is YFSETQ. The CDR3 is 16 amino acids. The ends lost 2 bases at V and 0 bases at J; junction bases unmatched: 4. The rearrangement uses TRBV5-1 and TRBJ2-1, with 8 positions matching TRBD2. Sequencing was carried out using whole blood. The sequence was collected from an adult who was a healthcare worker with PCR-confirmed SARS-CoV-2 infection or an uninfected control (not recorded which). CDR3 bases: TGCGCCAGCAGCTTCCGACGGGGGGGCTCCTACAATGAGCAGTTCTTC. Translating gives CASSFRRGGSYNEQFF.